This T cell receptor (beta chain) was recovered during a study of T cell changes during pregnancy in multiple sclerosis. There are 14 residues in the CDR3. V lost 3 bases and J 5 bases, leaving 12 bases between the germline ends. Germline CDR1 LNHDA, CDR2 SQIVND (reference sequence). The data were produced by immunoSEQ multiplex PCR, yet TCRdb's version contains in-frame clones alone and is incomplete. This sample has tens of thousands of clones; 90% to 95% occur once, and the top ten carry roughly 8%. The chain combines TRBV19 with TRBJ2-3, with D possibly being TRBD1 (8 bases). This receptor was taken from a female donor with multiple sclerosis, enrolled in a pregnancy study. The input for sequencing was CD8+ T cells from peripheral blood mononuclear cells, taken in the third trimester of pregnancy. CDR3 amino acids: CASSIYRGGDTQYF. The CDR3 DNA follows: TGTGCCAGTAGTATTTACAGGGGGGGAGATACGCAGTATTTT.